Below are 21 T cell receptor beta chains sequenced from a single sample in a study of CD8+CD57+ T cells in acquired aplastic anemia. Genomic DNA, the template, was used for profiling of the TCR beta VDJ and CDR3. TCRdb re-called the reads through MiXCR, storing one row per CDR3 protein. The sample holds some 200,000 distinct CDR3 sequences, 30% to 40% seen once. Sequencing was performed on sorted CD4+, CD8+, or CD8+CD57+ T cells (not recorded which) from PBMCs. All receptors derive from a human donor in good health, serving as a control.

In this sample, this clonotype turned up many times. CDR3 in amino acids: CASSKTLIQETQYF. CDR3 DNA: TGTGCCAGCAGCAAGACATTAATTCAAGAGACCCAGTACTTC. The rearrangement joins TRBV2 to TRBJ2-5; D is unresolved. Trimming removed 6 bases from V and 2 bases from J, with 13 bases in between. CDR3 length: 14 residues. Germline CDR1 and CDR2: SNHLY and FYNNEI.

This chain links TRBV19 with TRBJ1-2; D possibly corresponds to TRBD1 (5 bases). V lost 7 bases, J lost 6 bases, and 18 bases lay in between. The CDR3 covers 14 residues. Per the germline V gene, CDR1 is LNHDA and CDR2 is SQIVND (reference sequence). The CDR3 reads CASNDRRAFHGYTF. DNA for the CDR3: TGTGCCAGTAATGACAGAAGGGCCTTTCATGGCTACACCTTC. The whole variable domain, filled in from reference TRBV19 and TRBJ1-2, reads DGGITQSPKYLFRKEGQNVTLSCEQNLNHDAMYWYRQDPGQGLRLIYYSQIVNDFQKGDIAEGYSVSREKKESFPLTVTSAQKNPTAFYLCASNDRRAFHGYTFGSGTRLTVV.

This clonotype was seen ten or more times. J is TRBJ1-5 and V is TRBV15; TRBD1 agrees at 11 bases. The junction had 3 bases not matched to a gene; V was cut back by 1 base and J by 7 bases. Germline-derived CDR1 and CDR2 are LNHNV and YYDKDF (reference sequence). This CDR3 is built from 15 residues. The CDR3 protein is CATSRGGTGGQPQHF. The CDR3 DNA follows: TGTGCCACCAGCAGAGGGGGGACAGGGGGACAGCCCCAGCATTTT.

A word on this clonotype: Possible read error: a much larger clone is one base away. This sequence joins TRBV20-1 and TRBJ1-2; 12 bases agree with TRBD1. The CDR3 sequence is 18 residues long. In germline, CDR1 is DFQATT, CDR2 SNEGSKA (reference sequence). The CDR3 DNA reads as TGCAGTGCTAGACCCCCCGCCGGGACAGGGGGCATAGGCTATGGCCACACCTTC. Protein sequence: CSARPPAGTGGIGYGHTF.

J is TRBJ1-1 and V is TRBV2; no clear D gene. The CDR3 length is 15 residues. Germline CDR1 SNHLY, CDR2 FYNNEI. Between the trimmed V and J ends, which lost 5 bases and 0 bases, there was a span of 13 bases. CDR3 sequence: CASSFRTEMNTEAFF. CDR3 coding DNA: TGTGCCAGCAGTTTCCGGACGGAGATGAACACTGAAGCTTTCTTT.

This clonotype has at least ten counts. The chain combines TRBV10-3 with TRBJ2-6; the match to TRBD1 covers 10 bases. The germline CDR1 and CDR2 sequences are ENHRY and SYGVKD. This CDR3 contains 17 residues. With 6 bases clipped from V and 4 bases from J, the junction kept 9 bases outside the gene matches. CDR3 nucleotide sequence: TGTGCCATCAGCACGGGACAGGGGTTCTCAGGGGCCAACGTCCTGACTTTC. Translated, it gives CAISTGQGFSGANVLTF.

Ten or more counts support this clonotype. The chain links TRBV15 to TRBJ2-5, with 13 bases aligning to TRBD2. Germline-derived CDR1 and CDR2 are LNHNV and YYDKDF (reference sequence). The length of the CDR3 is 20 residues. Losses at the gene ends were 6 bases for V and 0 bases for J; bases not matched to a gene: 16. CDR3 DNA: TGTGCCACCAGGGCGCTGTTAGGACTAGCGGGGGCCTGGTACCAAGAGACCCAGTACTTC. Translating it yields CATRALLGLAGAWYQETQYF.

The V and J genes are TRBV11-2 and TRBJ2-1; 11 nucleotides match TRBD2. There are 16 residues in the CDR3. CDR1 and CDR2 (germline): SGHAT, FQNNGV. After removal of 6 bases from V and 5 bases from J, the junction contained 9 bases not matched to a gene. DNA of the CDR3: TGTGCCAGCAGTCCGCTAGCGGGGGGCCTAAACAATGAGCAGTTCTTC. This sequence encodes CASSPLAGGLNNEQFF.

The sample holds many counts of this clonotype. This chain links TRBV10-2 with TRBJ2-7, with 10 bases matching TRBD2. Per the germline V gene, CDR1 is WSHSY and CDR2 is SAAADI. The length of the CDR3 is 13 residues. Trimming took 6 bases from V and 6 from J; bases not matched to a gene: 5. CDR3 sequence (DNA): TGCGCCAGCAGGAGGACTAGCGGTTTCGAGCAGTACTTC. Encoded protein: CASRRTSGFEQYF.

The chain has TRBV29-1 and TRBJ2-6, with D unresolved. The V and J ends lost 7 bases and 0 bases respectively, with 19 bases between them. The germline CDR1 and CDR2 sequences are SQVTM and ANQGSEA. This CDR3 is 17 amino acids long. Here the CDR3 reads CSASELSMLSGANVLTF. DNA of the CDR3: TGCAGCGCGTCGGAGTTGTCAATGCTCTCTGGGGCCAACGTCCTGACTTTC.

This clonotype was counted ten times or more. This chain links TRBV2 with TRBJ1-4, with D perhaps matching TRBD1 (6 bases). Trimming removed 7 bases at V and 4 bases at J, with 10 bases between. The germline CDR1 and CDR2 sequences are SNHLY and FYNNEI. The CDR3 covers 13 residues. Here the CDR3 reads CASIRGSNEKLFF. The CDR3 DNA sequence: TGTGCCAGCATCAGGGGCAGTAATGAAAAACTGTTTTTT.

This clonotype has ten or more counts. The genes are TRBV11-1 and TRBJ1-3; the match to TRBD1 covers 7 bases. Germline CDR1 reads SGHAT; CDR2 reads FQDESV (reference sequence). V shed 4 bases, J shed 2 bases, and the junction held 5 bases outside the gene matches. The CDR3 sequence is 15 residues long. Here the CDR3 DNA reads TGTGCCAGCAGCTCTACCACAGGGGCTGGAAACACCATATATTTT. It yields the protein CASSSTTGAGNTIYF.

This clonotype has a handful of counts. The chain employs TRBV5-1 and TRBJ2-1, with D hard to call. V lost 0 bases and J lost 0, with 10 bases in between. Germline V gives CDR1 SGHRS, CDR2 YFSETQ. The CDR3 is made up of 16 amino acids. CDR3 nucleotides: TGCGCCAGCAGCTTGGATCCCGGGCTCTCCTACAATGAGCAGTTCTTC. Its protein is CASSLDPGLSYNEQFF.

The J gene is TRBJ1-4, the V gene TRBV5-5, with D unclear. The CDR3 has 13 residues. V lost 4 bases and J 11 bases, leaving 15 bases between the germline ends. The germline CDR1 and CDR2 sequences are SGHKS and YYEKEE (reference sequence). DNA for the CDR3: TGTGCCAGCAGCCCGGATGTCCTGTCGAAACTGTTTTTT. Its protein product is CASSPDVLSKLFF.

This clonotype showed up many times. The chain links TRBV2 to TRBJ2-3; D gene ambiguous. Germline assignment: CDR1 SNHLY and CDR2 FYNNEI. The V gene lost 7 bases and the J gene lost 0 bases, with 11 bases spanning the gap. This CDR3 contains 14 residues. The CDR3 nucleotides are TGTGCCAGCACTGCGACCCCGAGCACAGATACGCAGTATTTT. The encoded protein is CASTATPSTDTQYF.

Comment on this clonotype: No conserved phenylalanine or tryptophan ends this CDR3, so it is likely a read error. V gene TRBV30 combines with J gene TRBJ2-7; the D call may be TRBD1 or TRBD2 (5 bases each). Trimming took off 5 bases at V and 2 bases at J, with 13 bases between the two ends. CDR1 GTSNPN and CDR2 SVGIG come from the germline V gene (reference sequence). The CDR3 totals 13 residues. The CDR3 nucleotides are TGTGCCTGGGACCGGGACCAAACCTACGAGCAGTACTCC. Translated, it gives CAWDRDQTYEQYS.

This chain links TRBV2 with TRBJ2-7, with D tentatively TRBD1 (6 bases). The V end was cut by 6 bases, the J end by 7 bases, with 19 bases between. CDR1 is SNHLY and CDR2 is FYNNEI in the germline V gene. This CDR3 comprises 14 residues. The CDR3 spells CASRVQGFLGEQYF. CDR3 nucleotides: TGTGCCAGCAGAGTACAGGGATTCTTAGGGGAGCAGTACTTC.

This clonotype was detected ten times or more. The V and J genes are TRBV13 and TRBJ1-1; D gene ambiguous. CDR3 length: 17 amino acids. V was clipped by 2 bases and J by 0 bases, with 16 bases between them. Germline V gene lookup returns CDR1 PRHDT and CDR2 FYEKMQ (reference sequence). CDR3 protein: CASSLLLYGLMNTEAFF. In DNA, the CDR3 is TGTGCCAGCAGCTTACTCCTGTATGGCTTAATGAACACTGAAGCTTTCTTT.

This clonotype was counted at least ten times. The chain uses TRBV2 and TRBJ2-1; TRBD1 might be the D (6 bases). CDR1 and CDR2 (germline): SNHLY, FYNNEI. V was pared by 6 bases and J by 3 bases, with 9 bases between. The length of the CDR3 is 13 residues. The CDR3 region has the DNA TGTGCCAGCAGCGACAGGAGCTACAATGAGCAGTTCTTC. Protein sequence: CASSDRSYNEQFF.

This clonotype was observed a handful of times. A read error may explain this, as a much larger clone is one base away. The CDR3 is CASNYGGRHMRNEQYF. The DNA for the CDR3 is TGTGCCAGCAACTACGGGGGGCGCCATATGCGCAATGAGCAGTACTTC. V usage is TRBV2 and J usage is TRBJ2-7; the D gene is possibly TRBD2 (7 bases). This CDR3 region has 16 residues. CDR1 and CDR2 (germline): SNHLY, FYNNEI. The ends were cut back, 7 bases at V and 7 bases at J, with 26 bases in the middle.

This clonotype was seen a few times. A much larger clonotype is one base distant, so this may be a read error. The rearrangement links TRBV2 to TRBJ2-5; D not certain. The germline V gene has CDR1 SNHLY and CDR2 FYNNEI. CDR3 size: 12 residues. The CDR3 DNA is TGTGCCAGCTCGTCGACCGTGGAGATCCAGTACTTC. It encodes CASSSTVEIQYF.